This T cell receptor (beta chain) stems from a study of cytomegalovirus exposure and HLA in healthy donors. Germline loops: CDR1 MNHNS, CDR2 SASEGT. V lost 4 bases, J lost 9 bases, and 12 bases stayed unmatched. This CDR3 region has 16 residues. Although they were nominally healthy when sampled, donors likely had unrecorded immune exposures. This clone was found once. Its antigen is as yet unknown. The PCR made use of 60 Vbeta and 13 Jbeta primers. Assay: immunoSEQ multiplex PCR; the TCRdb copy retains only in-frame clones and omits some. The sample holds roughly 98,000 clones, roughly three quarters seen once. The study, taken as a whole, reports: Exclusion as indistinguishable affected some V segments, including TRBV6-2 and TRBV6-3. Later on, analysis showed that most CMV-associated TCR beta chains appeared to be HLA-restricted.

Material: PBMCs. The source of this sequence is a female donor in good health and CMV-seronegative. The rearrangement joins TRBV6-1 to TRBJ2-1, with TRBD2 matching over 10 bases. CDR3 DNA: TGTGCCAGCAGTGTCTCAGCGGGAGGGCCGAGAGTTGAGCAGTTCTTC. As protein: CASSVSAGGPRVEQFF.